The sequence of this T cell receptor beta chain was determined in a study of T cells in Graves' hyperthyroidism and ophthalmopathy. Across the whole study: Peripheral blood sampling occurred at initial diagnosis, before any treatment.

General observations from the study: Ophthalmopathy stood apart from stable hyperthyroidism in a 13 V-J model.

Ophthalmopathy patients had moderate-to-severe active disease, CAS ≥3, NOSPECS ≥4, and disease duration under 3 months. Using approximately 10 ml of fresh peripheral blood, PBMCs were prepared. Amplification of TCR beta CDR3 regions used RNA as the template. During a first-round RT-PCR of the TCR CDR3, the HTBI primer set was used. TCRdb fed the multiplex PCR reads into MiXCR, producing one record per CDR3 protein. Among approximately 350,000 distinct CDR3 sequences listed, 15% were seen once. This clonotype was recorded many times. Its target is unknown. The source is a woman in her sixties with Graves' ophthalmopathy. The specimen was blood.

CDR3 sequence: CASSLGPTGEQYF. CDR3 in DNA: TGTGCCAGCAGTTTAGGGCCGACCGGCGAGCAGTACTTC. The chain combines TRBV28 with TRBJ2-7; D not certain. The CDR3 extends over 13 amino acids. The V and J ends lost 2 bases and 6 bases respectively, with 11 bases between them. CDR1 and CDR2 from the germline V gene are MDHEN and SYDVKM.